These 3 T cell receptor beta chains share one sample of origin, sequenced in a study of shared clonotypes between healthy human individuals (dated by TCRdb to about 2020). Libraries were made using the immunoSEQ multiplex PCR assay. The clones in this table, taken by TCRdb from immuneACCESS, are in-frame only. Not every clone is retained; where verified, under half of the shortfall comes from an unresolved V gene, and the cause of the rest is unknown. In this sample the table shows about 1.5 million clones, under 99% of which occur a single time. The top ten hold roughly 0.45% of the sample. The sample comprised naive CD4+ T cells sorted from blood. The intended sense of this specimen's cell subset or site label: CD45RA+ positively selected. Receptors originate from a man aged 25 to 45 in good health.

This clone was recorded once. CDR3 sequence (DNA): TGCGCCAGCAGTGACGGCAATCCCCCTGAGCAGTACTTC. This sequence encodes CASSDGNPPEQYF. The rearrangement joins TRBV10-2 to TRBJ2-7; D unclear. V gave up 3 bases and J gave up 7 bases, with 13 bases separating them. The germline V gene has CDR1 WSHSY and CDR2 SAAADI. This CDR3 region has 13 residues.

CDR3 nucleotides: TGTGCCAGCAGCGGGTACAGGGGCTTAAGCTCCTACGAGCAGTACTTC. This encodes CASSGYRGLSSYEQYF. The chain links TRBV7-9 to TRBJ2-7, with 7 nucleotides matching TRBD1. The V gene end was trimmed by 5 bases and the J gene end by 0 bases; junction bases not matched to a gene: 10. The CDR3 runs to 16 residues. Germline CDR1 and CDR2: SEHNR and FQNEAQ (reference sequence).

The chain has TRBV5-4 and TRBJ1-1, with D unresolved. The CDR3 spans 12 residues. V lost 4 bases to trimming and J lost 3 bases, with 7 bases between them. CDR1 is SGHNT, CDR2 YYREEE, per germline (reference sequence). CDR3 sequence (DNA): TGTGCCAGCAGCGCAGGTGACACTGAAGCTTTCTTT. As protein: CASSAGDTEAFF. The full variable domain, completed using reference TRBV5-4 and TRBJ1-1, is ETGVTQSPTHLIKTRGQQVTLRCSSQSGHNTVSWYQQALGQGPQFIFQYYREEENGRGNFPPRFSGLQFPNYSSELNVNALELDDSALYLCASSAGDTEAFFGQGTRLTVV.